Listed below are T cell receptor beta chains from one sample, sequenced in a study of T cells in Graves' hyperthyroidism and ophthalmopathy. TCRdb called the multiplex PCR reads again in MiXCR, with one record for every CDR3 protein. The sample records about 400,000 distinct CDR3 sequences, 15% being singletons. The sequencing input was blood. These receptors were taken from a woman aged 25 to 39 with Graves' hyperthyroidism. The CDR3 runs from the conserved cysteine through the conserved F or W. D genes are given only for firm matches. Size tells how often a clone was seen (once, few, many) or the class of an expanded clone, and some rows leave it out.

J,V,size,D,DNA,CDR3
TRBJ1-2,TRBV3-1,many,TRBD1,TGTGCCAGCAGCCAACAATGGGGAACAGGGGGAAAAGGTGGCTACACCTTC,CASSQQWGTGGKGGYTF
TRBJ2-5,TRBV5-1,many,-,TGCGCCAGCAGCTTGGACCCCCTGTCGGAGACCCAGTACTTC,CASSLDPLSETQYF
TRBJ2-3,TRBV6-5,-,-,TGTGCCAGCAGTTCCCCCCGGTCCAGCGTGGAAGGCACAGATACGCAGTATTTT,CASSSPRSSVEGTDTQYF
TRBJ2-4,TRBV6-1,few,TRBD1,TGTGCCAGCAGGAGACCCTACAGGGGTCAGACCAAAAACATTCAGTACTTC,CASRRPYRGQTKNIQYF
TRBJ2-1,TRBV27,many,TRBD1,TGTGCCAGCAGTTCGGGACAGGGGACCAATGAGCAGTTCTTC,CASSSGQGTNEQFF
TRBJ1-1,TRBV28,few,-,TGTGCCAGCAGTTCCGAGACAGGGAACACTGAAGCTTTCTTT,CASSSETGNTEAFF
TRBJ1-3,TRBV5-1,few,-,TGCGCCAGCAGCTTACAGAGTGGAAACACCATATATTTT,CASSLQSGNTIYF
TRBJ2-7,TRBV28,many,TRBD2,TGTGCCAGCGGGCTTGCGGGAGGTCGAAGCTCCTACGAGCAGTACTTC,CASGLAGGRSSYEQYF
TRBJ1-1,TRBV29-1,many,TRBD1,TGCAGCGTTGCAGGGGGCGCAAACACTGAAGCTTTCTTT,CSVAGGANTEAFF
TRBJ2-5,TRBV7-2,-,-,TGTGCCAGCAGCGTAGAGTTCGTGATGCAGAGGAGGCAAGAGACCCAGTACTTC,CASSVEFVMQRRQETQYF
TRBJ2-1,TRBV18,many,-,TGTGCCAGCTCACCACCCTCCTACAATGAGCAGTTCTTC,CASSPPSYNEQFF
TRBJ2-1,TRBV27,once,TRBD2,TGTGCCAGCAGTTTATATGGGCGGGGGGCCTACAATGAGCAGTTCTTC,CASSLYGRGAYNEQFF
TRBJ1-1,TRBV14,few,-,TGTGCCAGCAGCCAAGGGCCAGAAGCTTTCTTT,CASSQGPEAFF
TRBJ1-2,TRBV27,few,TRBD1,TGTGCCAGCAGTCCCGCCGGGACAGGAGGCTTTGGCTACACCTTC,CASSPAGTGGFGYTF
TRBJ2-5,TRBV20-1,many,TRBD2,TGCAGTGCTAGACGCGGCGCGGGAGGGCCCTCACTGAGGGAGACCCAGTACTTC,CSARRGAGGPSLRETQYF
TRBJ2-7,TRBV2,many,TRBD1,TGTGCCAGCACGAGACAGGGGGCTTCCTCCTACGAGCAGTACTTC,CASTRQGASSYEQYF
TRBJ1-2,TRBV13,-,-,TGTGCCAATGACCCAACGGGTCATGGCTACACCTTC,CANDPTGHGYTF
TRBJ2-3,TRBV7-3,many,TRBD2,TGTGCCAGCAGCTCCCGCAGAGCGGGAGGGGCTGGTGATACGCAGTATTTT,CASSSRRAGGAGDTQYF
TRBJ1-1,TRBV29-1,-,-,TGCAGCGTTGAGACTGATAAGGGAAGGTATGCTTTCTTT,CSVETDKGRYAFF
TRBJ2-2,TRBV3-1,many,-,TGTGCTAGCCATGGGGGAATCACCGGGGAGCTGTTTTTT,CASHGGITGELFF
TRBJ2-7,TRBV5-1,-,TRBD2,TGCGCCAGCAGCCCAGGGAGCGGGGTCTCCTACGAGCAGTACTTC,CASSPGSGVSYEQYF
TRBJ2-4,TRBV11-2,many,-,TGTGCCAGCAGCTTAGGTTTAATGCAGGGACGGGTTCAGTACTTC,CASSLGLMQGRVQYF
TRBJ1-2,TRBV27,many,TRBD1,TGTGCCAGCAGTTTATCGGGCAGGGGGCAATTTGGGGGCTACACCTTC,CASSLSGRGQFGGYTF
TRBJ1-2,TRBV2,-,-,TGTGCCAGCAGTGGTGAGAGTAACTATGGCTACACCTTC,CASSGESNYGYTF
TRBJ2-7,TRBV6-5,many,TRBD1,TGTGCCAGCAGTTACTCGGACAGGGGCGAGCAGTACTTC,CASSYSDRGEQYF
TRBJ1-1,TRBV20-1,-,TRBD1,TGCAGTGCCTGGACAGGGGGAAAAACTGAAGCTTTCTTT,CSAWTGGKTEAFF
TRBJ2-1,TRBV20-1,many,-,TGCAGTGCTAGGTGGGAGGATCGCAATGAGCAGTTCTTC,CSARWEDRNEQFF
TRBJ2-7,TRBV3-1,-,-,TGTGCCAGCAGCCAAGAATCTTCAGCTAAATACGAGCAGTACTTC,CASSQESSAKYEQYF
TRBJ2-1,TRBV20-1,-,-,TGCAGTGCTAATCCGCCTAGCATCGATGAGCAGTTCTTC,CSANPPSIDEQFF
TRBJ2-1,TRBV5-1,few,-,TGCGCCAGCAGCCACCTAATGTACAATGAGCAGTTCTTC,CASSHLMYNEQFF
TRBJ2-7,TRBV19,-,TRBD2,TGTGCCAGTAGTAAAAGACTAGCAGTGGGCCACGAGCAGTACTTC,CASSKRLAVGHEQYF
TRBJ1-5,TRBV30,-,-,TGTGCCTGGAACGAAGGGGCCTGGGAGCCCCAGCATTTT,CAWNEGAWEPQHF
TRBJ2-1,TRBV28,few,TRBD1,TGTGCCAGCAGTTCCCCGGGACAGGGAATCAATGAGCAGTTCTTC,CASSSPGQGINEQFF
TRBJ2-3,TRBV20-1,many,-,TGCAGTGCTAGTTTGGGAAGAGGGACAGATACGCAGTATTTT,CSASLGRGTDTQYF
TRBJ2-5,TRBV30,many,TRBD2,TGTGCCTGGAGAGGGGGAGCGGGAGCGGGGAAGACCCAGTACTTC,CAWRGGAGAGKTQYF
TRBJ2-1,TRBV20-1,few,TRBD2,TGCAGTGCTAGTGAACCGGGACTAGCGGCATACAATGAGCAGTTCTTC,CSASEPGLAAYNEQFF
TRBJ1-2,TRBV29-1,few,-,TGCAGCGTTGAGGGACGCCCCGACTATGGCTACACCTTC,CSVEGRPDYGYTF
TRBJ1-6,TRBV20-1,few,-,TGCAGTGCTAGACCCCCGACTGACTCACCCCTCCACTTT,CSARPPTDSPLHF
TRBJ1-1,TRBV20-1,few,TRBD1,TGCAGTGCCTACATGACAGGGGGCGCATCAATTGAAGCTTTCTTT,CSAYMTGGASIEAFF
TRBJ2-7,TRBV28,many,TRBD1,TGTGCCAGCAGTCAGGGGGCCTCCTACGAGCAGTACTTC,CASSQGASYEQYF
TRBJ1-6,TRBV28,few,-,TGTGCCAGCAGGTTACAGAATTCACCCCTCCACTTT,CASRLQNSPLHF
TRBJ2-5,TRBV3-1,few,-,TGTGCCAGCGCAGGGACACCTCAAGAGACCCAGTACTTC,CASAGTPQETQYF
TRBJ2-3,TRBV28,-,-,TGTGCCAGCGACAAAATTGGAGATACGCAGTATTTT,CASDKIGDTQYF